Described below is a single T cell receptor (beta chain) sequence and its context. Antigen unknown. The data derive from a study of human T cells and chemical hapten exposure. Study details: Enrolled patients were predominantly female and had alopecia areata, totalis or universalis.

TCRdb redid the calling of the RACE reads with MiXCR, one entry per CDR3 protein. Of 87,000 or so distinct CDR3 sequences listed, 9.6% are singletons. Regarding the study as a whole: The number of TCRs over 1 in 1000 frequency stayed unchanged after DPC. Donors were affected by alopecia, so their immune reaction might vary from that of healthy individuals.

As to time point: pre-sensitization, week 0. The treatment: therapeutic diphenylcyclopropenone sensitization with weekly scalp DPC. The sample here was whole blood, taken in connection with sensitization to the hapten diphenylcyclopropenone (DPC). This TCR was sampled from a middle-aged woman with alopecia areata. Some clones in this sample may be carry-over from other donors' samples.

This CDR3 reads CASSQVISAIDTGELFF. The CDR3 DNA reads as TGCGCCAGCAGCCAAGTAATATCGGCTATAGACACCGGGGAGCTGTTTTTT. The rearrangement joins TRBV4-3 to TRBJ2-2; D not certain. Germline CDR1 and CDR2: LGHNA and YSLEER. The V end was cut by 1 base, the J end by 3 bases, with 15 bases between. The CDR3 length is 17 residues.